This T cell receptor beta chain was sequenced in a study of blood T cells in healthy people across ages. A J-beta primer mix and a sample-barcoded 5' primer were used in a second PCR of roughly 7 to 12 cycles. One entry per CDR3 protein, called by TCRdb with MiXCR from the 5' RACE reads. The sample has about 1.8 million distinct CDR3 sequences, around 48% seen once. The origin of this receptor is a woman in her thirties or forties in good health. The sequenced sample was blood.

The CDR3: CASSLVLVGGRTDTQYF. CDR3 DNA sequence: TGTGCCAGCAGCTTAGTGCTTGTGGGGGGCCGGACAGATACGCAGTATTTT. The gene calls are TRBV7-2 and TRBJ2-3; D possibly uses TRBD1 or TRBD2 (6 bases each). Looked up from germline, CDR1 is SGHTA and CDR2 is FQGNSA. CDR3 size: 17 residues. V lost 1 base and J lost 3, with 17 bases in between.